This TCR beta chain was captured in a study of shared clonotypes between healthy human individuals. Study-wide results and caveats: Exclusively blood specimens were collected; tissue repertoires likely differ. Across a handful of donors, naive CD4 shared around 5.1%, naive CD8 3.5% to 4%, memory CD4 roughly 2.1%, memory CD8 approximately 0.4%.

Of note for this clone: The target antigen is unknown.

This CDR3 is built from 14 residues. V was clipped by 3 bases and J by 4 bases, with 13 bases between them. Germline V gene lookup returns CDR1 SGHNT and CDR2 YYREEE (reference sequence). At the deep level, the assay was run. The method was immunoSEQ multiplex PCR; TCRdb's version includes in-frame clones alone and lacks a portion of them. The data show around 1,900,000 clones, 93% seen once. Naive CD8 cells lacked CD45RO, underwent positive selection for CCR7 and left out terminally differentiated effector memory CD45RA+ cells. The gene calls are TRBV5-4 and TRBJ1-2; D may be TRBD1 (5 bases). The clonotype comes from a man aged 18-30 years in good health. Some clones in this sample may be carry-over from other donors' samples. The source material was naive CD8+ T cells from PBMCs. The CDR3 coding sequence is TGTGCCAGCAGCTACCGGGACGGTCTCTATGGCTACACCTTC. Amino acids: CASSYRDGLYGYTF.